This is a list of T cell receptor beta chains from one sample in a study of blood T cell repertoires in COVID-19. Method: immunoSEQ multiplex PCR; TCRdb's copy keeps in-frame clones and lacks some. There are approximately 76,000 clones in the sample; over 70% occur only once, and over 30% lies in the top ten. Material: peripheral blood. Receptor source: an elderly man with active or convalescent COVID-19. Both conserved end residues are part of each CDR3. Each record gives: CDR3 DNA, CDR3 protein, D gene, J gene, clone size, V gene. D genes are given only for firm matches. Clone size is shown for a subset of rows, as once, few, many or a class of expanded clone.

cdr3_nt: TGTGCCAGCAGACGGGGAGGCGGACGGATCTATGGCTACACCTTC; cdr3_aa: CASRRGGGRIYGYTF; d_call: -; j_call: TRBJ1-2; clone_size: -; v_call: TRBV2
cdr3_nt: TGTGCCAGCAGCTTAGGAACTCCGGGACAGGCAACTAATGAAAAACTGTTTTTT; cdr3_aa: CASSLGTPGQATNEKLFF; d_call: TRBD1; j_call: TRBJ1-4; clone_size: -; v_call: TRBV5-4
cdr3_nt: TGTGCCAGCAGTGAAACAGTCTCCTACGAGCAGTACTTC; cdr3_aa: CASSETVSYEQYF; d_call: -; j_call: TRBJ2-7; clone_size: -; v_call: TRBV6-1
cdr3_nt: TGTGCCAGCAGTCGGTCGGACAGGGGTGGCTACACCTTC; cdr3_aa: CASSRSDRGGYTF; d_call: TRBD1; j_call: TRBJ1-2; clone_size: -; v_call: TRBV27
cdr3_nt: TGTGCCAGCAGCTACCGGGACAGGGGGACGCAAGAGACCCAGTACTTC; cdr3_aa: CASSYRDRGTQETQYF; d_call: TRBD1; j_call: TRBJ2-5; clone_size: -; v_call: TRBV6-5
cdr3_nt: TGCAGCGCCGAAGGTCCAGGGCAGGGCTATGGCTACACCTTC; cdr3_aa: CSAEGPGQGYGYTF; d_call: -; j_call: TRBJ1-2; clone_size: -; v_call: TRBV29-1
cdr3_nt: TGTGCCAGCAGCTTGGTGGACCCTCGCGTGACTAACTATGGCTATACCTTC; cdr3_aa: CASSLVDPRVTNYGYTF; d_call: -; j_call: TRBJ1-2; clone_size: -; v_call: TRBV5-5
cdr3_nt: TGTGCCAGCAGTGACAACAGGGGCCCGGGGCTAGATACGCAGTATTTT; cdr3_aa: CASSDNRGPGLDTQYF; d_call: TRBD1; j_call: TRBJ2-3; clone_size: -; v_call: TRBV6-1
cdr3_nt: TGTGCCAGCAGTCGACTAGCGGGGGGGCGGGGCACAGATACGCAGTATTTT; cdr3_aa: CASSRLAGGRGTDTQYF; d_call: TRBD2; j_call: TRBJ2-3; clone_size: once; v_call: TRBV5-4
cdr3_nt: TGTGCCAGCTCACTAGGGGGTCGAGAAAAACTGTTTTTT; cdr3_aa: CASSLGGREKLFF; d_call: -; j_call: TRBJ1-4; clone_size: -; v_call: TRBV18
cdr3_nt: TGTGCCAGCAGAGATGAAGGGGGCGCAGACACTGAAGCTTTCTTT; cdr3_aa: CASRDEGGADTEAFF; d_call: TRBD1; j_call: TRBJ1-1; clone_size: once; v_call: TRBV5-5
cdr3_nt: TGCGCCAGCAGCTTGGACGGGGGGCTGAGCACCGGGGAGCTGTTTTTT; cdr3_aa: CASSLDGGLSTGELFF; d_call: -; j_call: TRBJ2-2; clone_size: -; v_call: TRBV5-1
cdr3_nt: TGTGCCAGCAGCTTGAGGTTAATGGGCCAGATGGACAATGAGCAGTTCTTC; cdr3_aa: CASSLRLMGQMDNEQFF; d_call: -; j_call: TRBJ2-1; clone_size: -; v_call: TRBV5-5
cdr3_nt: TGCAGTGCTACCCCAGAAGATACGCAGTATTTT; cdr3_aa: CSATPEDTQYF; d_call: -; j_call: TRBJ2-3; clone_size: few; v_call: TRBV20-1
cdr3_nt: TGTGCCAGCAGCCGACTGTCCGGGGAGCTGTTTTTT; cdr3_aa: CASSRLSGELFF; d_call: -; j_call: TRBJ2-2; clone_size: -; v_call: TRBV3-1/TRBV3-2
cdr3_nt: TGTGCCAGCAGTTTCCGCAGTCAGGATGGCTACACCTTC; cdr3_aa: CASSFRSQDGYTF; d_call: -; j_call: TRBJ1-2; clone_size: -; v_call: TRBV28
cdr3_nt: TGTGCCAGCTCTCTGGGACAGGGAGTCACTGAAGCTTTCTTT; cdr3_aa: CASSLGQGVTEAFF; d_call: TRBD1; j_call: TRBJ1-1; clone_size: -; v_call: TRBV18
cdr3_nt: TGTGCCACCAGCAGAGATGTAGCGGGAGGACCGTGGGAGCAGTACTTC; cdr3_aa: CATSRDVAGGPWEQYF; d_call: TRBD2; j_call: TRBJ2-7; clone_size: -; v_call: TRBV15
cdr3_nt: TGTGCCAGCAGCTCTACAGGGTCGCACAATGAGCAGTTCTTC; cdr3_aa: CASSSTGSHNEQFF; d_call: -; j_call: TRBJ2-1; clone_size: -; v_call: TRBV5-6
cdr3_nt: TGTGCCAGCAGTTACTCCAGGGCCGATCAGCCCCAGCATTTT; cdr3_aa: CASSYSRADQPQHF; d_call: -; j_call: TRBJ1-5; clone_size: -; v_call: TRBV6-5
cdr3_nt: TGTGCCAGCAGTGCACAGGGGGTATATACTGAAGCTTTCTTT; cdr3_aa: CASSAQGVYTEAFF; d_call: TRBD1; j_call: TRBJ1-1; clone_size: -; v_call: TRBV2
cdr3_nt: TGTGCCAGCAGCGTAGATACAGGGGCCATATCCCCCCTCCACTTT; cdr3_aa: CASSVDTGAISPLHF; d_call: TRBD1; j_call: TRBJ1-6; clone_size: -; v_call: TRBV9